This passage covers 22 T cell receptor beta chains from one sample sequenced in a study of patients and donors after allogeneic stem cell transplantation. TCRdb itself ran the RT-PCR reads through MiXCR, one entry per CDR3 protein. The sample yields about a million distinct CDR3 sequences, about a sixth seen once. The sample was blood, either unsorted or a sorted T cell fraction (not recorded which). These TCRs come from a human donor who was either an allogeneic HSCT recipient or a stem cell or donor lymphocyte infusion donor (not recorded which). It is not recorded whose cells these are; they may come from a transplant donor.

The V and J genes are TRBV12-3 or TRBV12-4 and TRBJ2-7; no clear D gene. The CDR3 has 16 residues. The V end was cut by 0 bases, the J end by 5 bases, with 17 bases between. CDR3 residues: CASSLALLGSVHEQYF. The CDR3 DNA sequence: TGTGCCAGCAGTTTAGCGCTTCTCGGCAGCGTCCACGAGCAGTACTTC.

The genes are TRBV9 and TRBJ1-2; 7 nucleotides match TRBD1. This CDR3 spans 15 amino acids. After removal of 2 bases from V and 4 bases from J, the junction contained 8 bases not matched to a gene. Germline V gene sequence: CDR1 SGDLS, CDR2 YYNGEE. The CDR3 spells CASSVRTGVGYGYTF. The CDR3 coding sequence is TGTGCCAGCAGCGTCAGGACAGGTGTAGGCTATGGCTACACCTTC.

In this sample, this clonotype turned up a few times. This chain links TRBV5-1 with TRBJ2-7; D is uncertain. The CDR3 has 15 amino acids. Trimming cost V 0 bases and J 4 bases, with 14 bases left between them. Germline CDR1 reads SGHRS; CDR2 reads YFSETQ. The chain's CDR3 is CASSLEASPRYEQYF. The CDR3 coding sequence is TGCGCCAGCAGCTTGGAGGCATCCCCAAGATACGAGCAGTACTTC.

This clonotype has just a few counts. V and J are TRBV4-3 and TRBJ2-7, with 7 nucleotides matching TRBD2. The CDR3 consists of 14 residues. Germline CDR1 reads LGHNA; CDR2 reads YSLEER. With V trimmed by 4 bases and J by 2 bases, 5 bases remained unmatched. The CDR3 protein is CASSRDYLAYEQYF. The CDR3 DNA reads as TGCGCCAGCAGCCGGGACTATCTAGCCTACGAGCAGTACTTC.

On this clonotype: One base away lies a much larger clone, so this may be a sequencing read error. The chain has TRBV7-9 and TRBJ1-1; perhaps TRBD1 as D (5 bases). The CDR3 totals 14 residues. Germline CDR1 reads SEHNR; CDR2 reads FQNEAQ (reference sequence). With 5 bases removed from V and 1 base from J, the gap between germline ends came to 11 bases. Here the CDR3 reads CASSRMGGNTEAFF. Here the CDR3 DNA reads TGTGCCAGCAGCCGCATGGGGGGGAACACTGAAGCTTTCTTT.

This chain uses TRBV15 with TRBJ2-4; the match to TRBD2 covers 14 bases. V gave up 7 bases and J gave up 3 bases; unmatched junction bases: 5. Germline V gene data show CDR1 as LNHNV and CDR2 as YYDKDF (reference sequence). The CDR3 extends over 16 amino acids. This CDR3 is CATTTSGRAVKNIQYF. The CDR3 DNA sequence: TGTGCCACCACGACTAGCGGGAGGGCCGTCAAAAACATTCAGTACTTC.

This clonotype has a handful of counts. V gene TRBV6-1 combines with J gene TRBJ2-7, with TRBD2 matching over 7 bases. The CDR3 has 16 amino acids. The germline gives CDR1 MNHNS, CDR2 SASEGT. V dropped 5 bases and J dropped 4; count of bases not matched to a gene: 14. The CDR3 sequence: CASSPSFGTISYEQYF. In DNA, the CDR3 is TGTGCCAGCAGTCCATCCTTTGGGACTATTTCTTACGAGCAGTACTTC.

The chain has TRBV30 and TRBJ1-1; 7 bases align to TRBD1. CDR1 and CDR2 (germline): GTSNPN, SVGIG (reference sequence). J gave up 0 bases and V 8 bases, and 6 bases lay outside the gene matches. CDR3 size: 13 residues. CDR3 DNA sequence: TGTGCCGGGGAACAGGGGATGAACACTGAAGCTTTCTTT. This translates into CAGEQGMNTEAFF.

J is TRBJ2-2 and V is TRBV5-1, with TRBD1 matching over 12 bases. From germline, CDR1 is SGHRS and CDR2 YFSETQ. The CDR3 consists of 15 residues. Losses at the gene ends were 3 bases for V and 7 bases for J; bases not matched to a gene: 4. The CDR3: CASSWGTGGLGELFF. In DNA form, the CDR3 reads TGCGCCAGCAGCTGGGGGACAGGGGGCCTCGGGGAGCTGTTTTTT.

The rearrangement links TRBV5-1 to TRBJ2-1; no reliable D call. The V and J ends lost 4 bases and 2 bases respectively, with 13 bases between them. Looked up from germline, CDR1 is SGHRS and CDR2 is YFSETQ. The CDR3 extends over 15 amino acids. CDR3 DNA sequence: TGCGCCAGCAGCAAGGATCCGGGCACCTACAATGAGCAGTTCTTC. Its protein is CASSKDPGTYNEQFF.

In its sample, this clonotype was seen many times. The rearrangement links TRBV12-3 or TRBV12-4 to TRBJ2-6, with D hard to call. This CDR3 region has 13 residues. V dropped 7 bases and J dropped 0 bases, with 4 bases sitting between them. This CDR3 reads CASKVSGANVLTF. The CDR3 nucleotides read TGTGCCAGCAAGGTCTCTGGGGCCAACGTCCTGACTTTC.

This clonotype has a handful of counts. The V gene is TRBV5-1, the J gene TRBJ1-2, with D tentatively TRBD1 (5 bases). The germline CDR1 and CDR2 sequences are SGHRS and YFSETQ. CDR3 length equals 18 residues. The ends were cut back, 4 bases at V and 2 bases at J, with 24 bases in the middle. The CDR3 is CASSGSYMFGGWNYGYTF. The DNA for the CDR3 is TGCGCCAGCAGCGGATCCTATATGTTCGGGGGATGGAACTATGGCTACACCTTC. The full variable domain, rest sourced from reference TRBV5-1 and TRBJ1-2, is KAGVTQTPRYLIKTRGQQVTLSCSPISGHRSVSWYQQTPGQGLQFLFEYFSETQRNKGNFPGRFSGRQFSNSRSEMNVSTLELGDSALYLCASSGSYMFGGWNYGYTFGSGTRLTVV.

This clonotype was detected a few times. This rearrangement joins TRBV20-1 to TRBJ1-3; D is possibly TRBD1 (6 bases). Trimming took 4 bases from V and 2 from J, leaving 9 bases between them. Germline values: CDR1 DFQATT, CDR2 SNEGSKA (reference sequence). CDR3 length: 13 amino acids. In DNA form, the CDR3 reads TGCAGTGCTACGTACAGGGCTGGAAACACCATATATTTT. It specifies CSATYRAGNTIYF.

Only a few counts were recorded for this clonotype. The gene calls are TRBV7-2 and TRBJ2-7; D gene uncertain. The CDR3 length is 16 residues. Per the germline V gene, CDR1 is SGHTA and CDR2 is FQGNSA. The V end was cut by 0 bases, the J end by 4 bases, with 16 bases between. DNA of the CDR3: TGTGCCAGCAGCTTAGCGCCCCTCACTACTTGGTACGAGCAGTACTTC. It encodes CASSLAPLTTWYEQYF.

This clonotype was detected only a few times. This chain connects TRBV12-3 or TRBV12-4 to TRBJ2-2; D perhaps matches TRBD2 (6 bases). Trimming shortened V by 6 bases and J by 3 bases, and 17 bases separated the two germline ends. CDR3 length: 16 amino acids. CDR3 region: CASSPGVGGDTGELFF. The CDR3 nucleotides are TGTGCCAGCAGCCCCGGGGTCGGCGGGGACACCGGGGAGCTGTTTTTT.

The chain recombines TRBV4-2 with TRBJ1-1; tentatively, D is TRBD1 (5 bases). Germline-derived CDR1 and CDR2 are LGHNA and YNFKEQ. The CDR3 sequence is 15 residues long. V gave up 0 bases and J gave up 4 bases, with 12 bases separating them. The CDR3, as DNA: TGTGCCAGCAGCCAAGAGGGGGATCTCGGCACTGAAGCTTTCTTT. This gives the protein CASSQEGDLGTEAFF.

This sequence joins TRBV6-2 or TRBV6-3 and TRBJ2-3; D is ambiguous. Looked up from germline, CDR1 is MNHEY and CDR2 is SVGEGT. This CDR3 is 13 amino acids long. V was pared by 6 bases and J by 6 bases, with 13 bases between. The CDR3 protein is CASRPIDGDTQYF. The CDR3 nucleotides read TGTGCCAGCAGGCCCATTGATGGGGATACGCAGTATTTT.

This clonotype was detected only a few times. The chain has TRBV11-3 and TRBJ2-2, with a tentative D call TRBD2 (5 bases). V gave up 5 bases and J gave up 1 base, with 11 bases separating them. CDR1 and CDR2 (germline): SGHNT, YENEEA. The CDR3 is 15 amino acids. CDR3 coding DNA: TGTGCCAGCAGCCCCGGGAAGAAGAACACCGGGGAGCTGTTTTTT. This sequence encodes CASSPGKKNTGELFF.

V is TRBV5-1 and J is TRBJ1-1, with TRBD1 identical over 7 bases. The V and J ends lost 6 bases and 7 bases, in that order; junction bases with no gene match: 9. There are 13 residues in the CDR3. Germline lookup yields CDR1 SGHRS and CDR2 YFSETQ. In DNA, the CDR3 is TGCGCCAGCATGGTCAGGCAGGGGGATGAAGCTTTCTTT. This gives the protein CASMVRQGDEAFF.

This clonotype was seen only a few times. This chain connects TRBV10-3 to TRBJ2-3; 7 nucleotides agree with TRBD2. The CDR3 contains 14 residues. CDR1 is ENHRY and CDR2 is SYGVKD in the germline V gene. The trim removed 10 bases at V and 0 bases at J, leaving 7 bases unmatched. For the CDR3, the DNA is TGTGCCACGACAGCGGGGACTAGCACAGATACGCAGTATTTT. It codes for CATTAGTSTDTQYF.

The chain couples TRBV10-3 to TRBJ2-3, with D maybe TRBD1 (5 bases). The CDR3 extends over 13 amino acids. Trimming removed 4 bases at V and 2 bases at J, with 7 bases between. CDR1 ENHRY and CDR2 SYGVKD come from the germline V gene. The chain's CDR3 is CAISVGATDTQYF. The CDR3 bases are TGTGCCATCAGTGTTGGGGCCACAGATACGCAGTATTTT.

The chain employs TRBV18 and TRBJ2-7; 9 nucleotides match TRBD1. The CDR3 runs 15 residues. V was pared by 2 bases and J by 6 bases, with 8 bases of the junction left unmatched. Germline CDR1 and CDR2: KGHSH and LQKENI. The CDR3 nucleotides are TGTGCCAGCTCACCAAAGGGTGAGGGACAGGGCGAGCAGTACTTC. Translating gives CASSPKGEGQGEQYF.